This T cell receptor beta chain was obtained from a study of siplizumab effects on memory and regulatory T cells. Assay used: immunoSEQ multiplex PCR; TCRdb lists only in-frame clones, some missing. The top ten clones hold roughly 3.8% of a sample with 60,000 to 80,000 clones, less than 85% of them seen once. The ends were cut back, 0 bases at V and 7 bases at J, with 13 bases in the middle. This CDR3 comprises 14 residues. From germline, CDR1 is GTSNPN and CDR2 SVGIG (reference sequence). The chain recombines TRBV30 with TRBJ1-5; possible D gene TRBD1, 6 bases. This TCR was recovered from a human donor in good health. Input material: memory CD4+ T cells sorted from blood. Here the CDR3 DNA reads TGTGCCTGGAGTGTAGGGGGGTGGTGGCAGCCCCAGCATTTT. Encoded protein: CAWSVGGWWQPQHF.